This note documents a single T cell receptor (beta chain) sequence. What antigen it recognizes has not been identified. No quality values exist for individual bases; no much larger clone is one base distant. The sample originates from a study of blood T cell repertoires in COVID-19 (dated by TCRdb to the early 2020s). About the study as a whole: The collaborator samples originated in the United States, Italy and Spain and spanned the acute and convalescent phases of COVID-19. The material from the prospective study consisted of cDNA or gDNA derived from T cells, B-cell-depleted T cells, or PBMCs. Deeply sampled blood TCRbeta repertoires from subjects exposed to, actively infected with, or recovered from COVID-19 were included in the dataset. The repertoires were made available in a free public database intended to serve as a resource for research on the immune response to SARS-CoV-2. The samples were drawn from the first 160 participants of the ongoing ImmuneRACE study and from more than 1,000 subjects provided by 6 global collaborators. Nearly every sample came with metadata listing a de-identified subject ID, COVID-19 status, age in years and sex. Where available, HLA class I and class II types were taken from metadata supplied by the sample provider and were not determined by assay-based typing. The investigation overall reported the following: The amount of clinical and demographic metadata varied by source and participant and was provided uncurated.

One collaborating source in Seattle enrolled patients while the patients were actively infected and followed the patients over time throughout the course of disease. Each collaborating institution followed its own protocols to collect whole blood in K2EDTA tubes. For TCRbeta analysis, collaborators shipped samples in one of three forms: frozen whole blood, isolated PBMCs, or DNA extracted from either of those sample types. The immunoSEQ Assay, a bias-controlled multiplex PCR, was used to amplify TCRbeta CDR3 regions from genomic DNA. As for the original processing: Within the assay, amplification of reference gene primers was used to estimate how many nucleated cells each sample contained. To quantify the absolute abundance of each unique TCRbeta CDR3 rearrangement, sequence reads were collapsed and filtered. For each sample, productive Simpson clonality was calculated as the square root of Simpson's diversity index across productive rearrangements. The table comes from immuneACCESS by way of TCRdb, which keeps in-frame sequences with V and J called. Part of the clones is missing from these tables; in studies checked, under half for an unresolved V gene and the rest for unknown reasons. V and J calls and clone size are copied from that table; D and trimming were computed from the DNA. The sample table holds some 240,000 clones, of which more than 75% were seen once. Of the sample, roughly 5.5% falls within the top ten clones.

From V the trimming removes 6 bases and from J it removes 4 bases, while the gene matches leave 4 bases of the junction unaccounted for. From a lookup of the germline V gene, CDR1 and CDR2 are MNHEY and SVGAGI. Inclusive of the bounding cysteine and phenylalanine, the CDR3 is 13 residues long. The kept DNA is CDR3 alone, 39 bases in frame from the first base. The TCR was taken from an older woman with COVID-19, enrolled during active disease. Sequencing was carried out using peripheral blood. In this chain, TRBV6-5 is recombined with TRBJ1-1, with 8 bases aligning to TRBD1. The sequenced DNA: TGTGCCAGCAGCACGGACAGGGCCACTGAAGCTTTCTTT. The resulting protein is CASSTDRATEAFF.